Listed below are T cell receptor beta chains from one sample, sequenced in a study of CD8 T cells in ankylosing spondylitis. Via MiXCR, TCRdb re-called the 5' RACE reads, giving one row per CDR3 protein. The sample records about 240,000 distinct CDR3 sequences, less than 10% being singletons. The sample consisted of blood, either unsorted or a sorted T cell fraction (not recorded which). The receptors here all came from a male donor with ankylosing spondylitis or in good health (not recorded which). Each CDR3 is given with its conserved first and last residue. The order of the fields is V gene, clone size, J gene, D gene, CDR3 DNA, CDR3 protein. A D gene is named only where the DNA matches it firmly. Clone size appears in some rows only: once, few, many, or a class for an expanded clone.

TRBV5-6	many	TRBJ2-1	NA	TGTGCCAGCAGTGAGACCTATGAGCAGTTCTTC	CASSETYEQFF
TRBV7-2	many	TRBJ2-3	TRBD2	TGTGCCAGCAGCTGGCCTAGCGGGGGGGCGGGAGATACGCAGTATTTT	CASSWPSGGAGDTQYF
TRBV5-1	many	TRBJ2-3	TRBD2	TGCGCCAGCAGCTCCTCCCCGGGGGGTACGCAGTATTTT	CASSSSPGGTQYF
TRBV6-5	many	TRBJ2-1	NA	TGTGCCACCGGACCGCAAGCGGATGAGCAGTTCTTC	CATGPQADEQFF
TRBV4-3	NA	TRBJ2-7	TRBD1	TGCGCCAGCAGCCCAGGGACAGGGAAATTTGAGCAGTACTTC	CASSPGTGKFEQYF
TRBV4-1	few	TRBJ2-1	NA	TGCGCCAGCAGCCAAGAGGCGAGCTCCTACAATGAGCAGTTCTTC	CASSQEASSYNEQFF
TRBV20-1	many	TRBJ1-2	NA	TGCAGTGCACAGGGTGGGAACGAGGGCTACACCTTC	CSAQGGNEGYTF
TRBV7-2	many	TRBJ2-7	TRBD2	TGTGCCAGCAGCTTTAGCGGGTTCTTTTACGAGCAGTACTTC	CASSFSGFFYEQYF
TRBV5-1	many	TRBJ2-2	TRBD1	TGCGCCAGCAGCTTGGCGGGGACAGGGTCCACCGGGGAGCTGTTTTTT	CASSLAGTGSTGELFF
TRBV12-3/TRBV12-4	NA	TRBJ2-7	NA	TGTGCCAGCAGTTTAGCAGCCCTGTCTAAAGAGCAGTACTTC	CASSLAALSKEQYF
TRBV27	few	TRBJ2-6	NA	TGTGCCAGCAGTTTATTGGGGGCGCGCGGGGCCAACGTCCTGACTTTC	CASSLLGARGANVLTF
TRBV7-7	NA	TRBJ2-3	NA	TGTGCTAGCAGCAGAGGAGGAGGGCTCCCAACAGATACGCAGTATTTT	CASSRGGGLPTDTQYF
TRBV7-9	many	TRBJ2-1	NA	TGTGCCAGCAGCTCTAGAGGCAATGAGCAGTTCTTC	CASSSRGNEQFF
TRBV7-3	NA	TRBJ2-7	NA	TGTGCCAGCAGCTTCGGACAGTCCTACGAGCAGTACTTC	CASSFGQSYEQYF
TRBV11-2	many	TRBJ1-1	NA	TGTGCCAGCGATGGGCCGATGGGTGAAGCTTTCTTT	CASDGPMGEAFF
TRBV13	many	TRBJ1-2	NA	TGTGCCAGCAGCTTGACGTGGGACTATGGCTACACCTTC	CASSLTWDYGYTF
TRBV11-1	many	TRBJ1-2	TRBD1	TGTGCCAGCAGCGCCGGACAGGGCGTTTATGGCTACACCTTC	CASSAGQGVYGYTF
TRBV12-3/TRBV12-4	many	TRBJ2-2	NA	TGTGCCAGCAGTTCCGGGTTCGACGGGGAGCTGTTTTTT	CASSSGFDGELFF
TRBV5-1	many	TRBJ2-1	TRBD2	TGCGCCAGCAGCTCGCGGGGGGGGCATTACAATGAGCAGTTCTTC	CASSSRGGHYNEQFF
TRBV4-1	few	TRBJ1-4	NA	TGCGCCAGCAGCCGGAGCAGGGGTTATGAAAAACTGTTTTTT	CASSRSRGYEKLFF
TRBV9	few	TRBJ2-5	NA	TGTGCCAGCAGCGTAGTCCCGCACCTCCAAGAGACCCAGTACTTC	CASSVVPHLQETQYF
TRBV7-2	few	TRBJ2-5	NA	TGTGCCAGCAGCCCTGGGTACGGCAAAGAGACCCAGTACTTC	CASSPGYGKETQYF
TRBV7-2	NA	TRBJ2-7	NA	TGTGCCAGCAGGCTGGCCGGGACAACCTCGCAGAAGCAGTACTTC	CASRLAGTTSQKQYF
TRBV20-1	many	TRBJ1-6	TRBD1	TGCAGTGCGGAGGACAGGGGAAAATCACCCCTCCACTTT	CSAEDRGKSPLHF
TRBV12-3/TRBV12-4	few	TRBJ2-4	TRBD2	TGTGCCAGCAGTTCCCATGGGACTAGCGCTAACATTCAGTACTTC	CASSSHGTSANIQYF
TRBV7-2	few	TRBJ2-3	TRBD2	TGTGCCAGCAGCTTAGTAACTAGCGGGAGGGGAGAAGATACGCAGTATTTT	CASSLVTSGRGEDTQYF
TRBV20-1	many	TRBJ1-5	TRBD1	TGCAGTGCTAGGAGGGGAACAGGGGGCAATCAGCCCCAGCATTTT	CSARRGTGGNQPQHF
TRBV10-3	many	TRBJ2-1	NA	TGTGCCATCAGTTCCCAGACTAGTTCCTACAATGAGCAGTTCTTC	CAISSQTSSYNEQFF
TRBV19	NA	TRBJ2-5	TRBD2	TGTGCCAGTAAGACTAGCGGGAGTGCCCAAGAGACCCAGTACTTC	CASKTSGSAQETQYF